One and the same sample provided the 32 T cell receptor beta chains below, sequenced in a study of molecular identifiers for immune sequencing clone quantification. TCRdb re-analysed the PCR reads in MiXCR, keeping a single row per CDR3 protein. The sample holds fewer than 350,000 distinct CDR3 sequences, about a fifth seen once. The source material was naive CD8+ T cells from blood, with Jurkat cell RNA spiked in. Subset here: FACS-sorted CD8+CD4-CCR7+CD45RA+ naive T cells. The receptors were gathered from a human donor in good health. Some libraries in this study had Jurkat cell RNA spiked in.

There are many counts of this clonotype. The chain carries TRBV29-1 and TRBJ1-2; the D is unclear. V lost 3 bases and J lost 5, with 16 bases in between. The germline CDR1 and CDR2 sequences are SQVTM and ANQGSEA. CDR3 length: 14 amino acids. CDR3 amino acids: CSVDGPPDDYGYTF. In DNA form, the CDR3 reads TGCAGCGTTGATGGGCCCCCCGATGATTATGGCTACACCTTC.

Turning to this clonotype: One end of the junction fails to match germline, which may point to a read error. This chain joins TRBV5-3 and TRBJ2-6; TRBD2 matches 9 bases. TRBV5-3 is flagged as an ORF with uncertain function. The CDR3 spans 20 residues. CDR3 DNA: TGTGCCAGCAGCTCCGCCGGAGAGCGGGGGGCCGTGTCTGGGGCCAACGTCCTGACTTTC. Translating gives CASSSAGERGAVSGANVLTF.

This clonotype was counted at least ten times. The chain carries TRBV29-1 and TRBJ2-2; D is possibly TRBD1 or TRBD2 (5 bases each). The V gene's germline CDR1 is SQVTM and CDR2 ANQGSEA. V lost 4 bases to trimming and J lost 1 base, with 10 bases between them. The CDR3 has 14 amino acids. The CDR3 nucleotides are TGCAGCGTTGGGGGGACCGAGAACACCGGGGAGCTGTTTTTT. Translated: CSVGGTENTGELFF.

This clonotype was seen more than once but under ten times. Germline and junction disagree at one end, which may indicate a read error. The chain uses TRBV30 and TRBJ2-2; D may correspond to TRBD1 or TRBD2 (5 bases each). The V gene's germline CDR1 is GTSNPN and CDR2 SVGIG (reference sequence). This CDR3 spans 12 amino acids. The DNA of the CDR3 is TGTGCCTGGAGTGTGGGGACCGGGGAGCTGGTTTTT. Residues: CAWSVGTGELVF.

A word on this clonotype: Just one base apart from a much larger clone, this may be a read error. V usage is TRBV6-6 and J usage is TRBJ2-2, with a weak D call TRBD2 (5 bases). V lost 5 bases and J lost 4, with 14 bases in between. The CDR3 runs to 15 residues. Per the germline V gene, CDR1 is MNHNY and CDR2 is SVGAGI (reference sequence). The CDR3 sequence: CASSPGYGVTGELFF. CDR3 nucleotides: TGTGCCAGCAGTCCAGGTTACGGGGTCACCGGGGAGCTGTTTTTT.

The chain joins TRBV19 to TRBJ2-7, with TRBD1 identical over 12 bases. Germline V lookup: CDR1 LNHDA, CDR2 SQIVND (reference sequence). The CDR3 length is 15 residues. Trimming at V came to 4 bases and at J to 4 bases, leaving 5 bases not matched to a gene. CDR3 protein: CASSTGTGGAYEQYF. The CDR3 region has the DNA TGTGCCAGTAGTACCGGGACAGGGGGCGCGTACGAGCAGTACTTC.

This clonotype was recorded at least ten times. The chain links TRBV30 to TRBJ1-6, with D unclear. CDR1 is GTSNPN and CDR2 is SVGIG in the germline V gene (reference sequence). The V end was cut by 0 bases, the J end by 10 bases, with 10 bases between. CDR3 length: 13 amino acids. CDR3 coding DNA: TGTGCCTGGAGTGTAACCGACGGATCACCCCTCCACTTT. Translating it yields CAWSVTDGSPLHF. Based on the CDR3 plus reference TRBV30 and TRBJ1-6, the full variable domain is SQTIHQWPATLVQPVGSPLSLECTVEGTSNPNLYWYRQAAGRGLQLLFYSVGIGQISSEVPQNLSASRPQDRQFILSSKKLLLSDSGFYLCAWSVTDGSPLHFGNGTRLTVT.

This clonotype was recorded at least ten times. This chain connects TRBV6-6 to TRBJ2-1, with D possibly matching TRBD2 (6 bases). The germline CDR1 and CDR2 sequences are MNHNY and SVGAGI (reference sequence). The CDR3 length is 13 residues. Trimming removed 5 bases at V and 9 bases at J, with 14 bases between. Here the CDR3 DNA reads TGTGCCAGCAGTGAAAATGCGGGGAGTGAGCAGTTCTTC. Protein: CASSENAGSEQFF.

The table lists this clonotype with many counts. The chain links TRBV12-3 or TRBV12-4 to TRBJ2-1; TRBD2 matches at 8 bases. CDR3 size: 14 residues. J was trimmed by 8 bases and V by 6 bases; bases with no gene match: 9. The CDR3 spells CASRWGGGPDEQFF. The CDR3 nucleotides read TGTGCCAGCAGATGGGGCGGGGGGCCCGATGAGCAGTTCTTC.

The table lists this clonotype with many counts. The rearrangement joins TRBV13 to TRBJ1-1, with TRBD1 identical over 7 bases. The germline CDR1 and CDR2 sequences are PRHDT and FYEKMQ (reference sequence). This CDR3 spans 14 amino acids. Germline trimming cut 5 bases from V and 4 bases from J; bases unmatched to any gene: 7. In DNA, the CDR3 is TGTGCCAGCAGCCCTAGACAGGGCGGCACTGAAGCTTTCTTT. Protein: CASSPRQGGTEAFF.

This clonotype was observed many times. The chain links TRBV7-9 to TRBJ1-1; D not certain. Germline V gives CDR1 SEHNR, CDR2 FQNEAQ (reference sequence). Deletions cut 5 bases from V and 0 bases from J, with 10 bases between. This CDR3 is 14 amino acids long. CDR3 protein: CASSPNEVNTEAFF. CDR3 DNA sequence: TGTGCCAGCAGCCCAAACGAGGTGAACACTGAAGCTTTCTTT.

This clonotype showed up many times. This rearrangement joins TRBV20-1 to TRBJ2-3, with 7 bases aligning to TRBD2. V was pared by 0 bases and J by 5 bases, with 5 bases of the junction left unmatched. Germline loops: CDR1 DFQATT, CDR2 SNEGSKA (reference sequence). CDR3 length equals 14 residues. This CDR3 reads CSAREWRGKDTQYF. The DNA for the CDR3 is TGCAGTGCTAGAGAGTGGCGGGGGAAAGATACGCAGTATTTT.

In its sample, this clonotype was seen many times. This sequence joins TRBV4-3 and TRBJ1-1; D call uncertain. The CDR3 contains 13 residues. V was shortened by 0 bases and J by 8 bases, with 10 bases between the two germline ends. The germline CDR1 and CDR2 sequences are LGHNA and YSLEER. The CDR3 reads CASSQEMIGEAFF. The CDR3 region has the DNA TGCGCCAGCAGCCAAGAAATGATCGGGGAAGCTTTCTTT.

This clonotype was observed many times. The V gene is TRBV13, the J gene TRBJ1-1; D is possibly TRBD1 (6 bases). Germline V gene lookup returns CDR1 PRHDT and CDR2 FYEKMQ (reference sequence). Trimming left V 5 bases short and J 8 bases short, with 18 bases between. CDR3 size: 14 residues. CDR3 residues: CASSGGAGVGEAFF. The CDR3 nucleotides are TGTGCCAGCAGCGGGGGGGCAGGGGTCGGAGAAGCTTTCTTT. Full variable domain (outside the CDR3, taken from reference TRBV13 and TRBJ1-1): AAGVIQSPRHLIKEKRETATLKCYPIPRHDTVYWYQQGPGQDPQFLISFYEKMQSDKGSIPDRFSAQQFSDYHSELNMSSLELGDSALYFCASSGGAGVGEAFFGQGTRLTVV.

A note on this clonotype: One junction end disagrees with the germline gene, perhaps due to a read error. This chain connects TRBV4-1 to TRBJ1-3; D uncertain. CDR1 and CDR2 from the germline V gene are MGHRA and YSYEKL. This CDR3 is built from 17 residues. CDR3 in amino acids: CASSHAVVGRSGDTIYF. CDR3 in DNA: TGCGCCAGCAGCCACGCCGTGGTGGGCCGCTCTGGAGACACCATATATTTT.

This clonotype was observed a single time. This rearrangement joins TRBV14 to TRBJ2-3; D call uncertain. This CDR3 has 12 amino acids. Trimming removed 4 bases from V and 8 bases from J, with 10 bases in between. Germline V CDR1 and CDR2: SGHDN, FVKESK. CDR3 loop: CASSRIAGTQYF. The CDR3, as DNA: TGTGCCAGCAGCCGAATTGCAGGTACGCAGTATTTT.

This clonotype was seen at least ten times. CDR3 sequence: CASSPWTGDPAEAFF. The CDR3 DNA sequence: TGTGCCAGCAGCCCCTGGACAGGGGATCCGGCTGAAGCTTTCTTT. The chain is built from TRBV9 and TRBJ1-1; 9 bases are shared with TRBD1. There are 15 residues in the CDR3. The germline CDR1 and CDR2 sequences are SGDLS and YYNGEE. Trimming took 4 bases from V and 6 from J; bases not matched to a gene: 10. Variable domain in full (rest from reference TRBV9 and TRBJ1-1): DSGVTQTPKHLITATGQRVTLRCSPRSGDLSVYWYQQSLDQGLQFLIQYYNGEERAKGNILERFSAQQFPDLHSELNLSSLELGDSALYFCASSPWTGDPAEAFFGQGTRLTVV.

As concerns this clonotype: Just one base apart from a much larger clone, this may be a read error. This chain links TRBV29-1 with TRBJ2-1; 7 bases align to TRBD2. V shed 0 bases and J 4 bases; nucleotides not matched to a gene: 9. The CDR3 totals 16 residues. CDR1 and CDR2 from the germline V gene are SQVTM and ANQGSEA. This CDR3 reads CSVEEASTAGYNEQFF. CDR3 sequence (DNA): TGCAGCGTTGAAGAGGCCTCGACAGCGGGATACAATGAGCAGTTCTTC.

V and J are TRBV6-5 and TRBJ2-1; D gene uncertain. CDR3 length: 13 amino acids. Germline V gene sequence: CDR1 MNHEY, CDR2 SVGAGI. V was pared by 0 bases and J by 9 bases, with 9 bases between. The CDR3 sequence: CASSYSPVSEQFF. CDR3 bases: TGTGCCAGCAGTTACTCGCCTGTCTCTGAGCAGTTCTTC.

Comments on this clonotype: This may be a read error, as it is one base from a much larger clone. The V and J genes are TRBV4-3 and TRBJ2-1; 10 nucleotides agree with TRBD1. Germline-derived CDR1 and CDR2 are LGHNA and YSLEER. The CDR3 is 16 residues long. CDR3 sequence: CACSQGTGAVVNEQFF. Written as DNA, the CDR3 is TGCGCCTGCAGCCAAGGGACAGGGGCGGTAGTGAATGAGCAGTTCTTC.

This clonotype came up many times. This chain links TRBV5-6 with TRBJ2-3; D is unresolved. This CDR3 comprises 13 residues. The V gene lost 4 bases and the J gene lost 2 bases, with 8 bases spanning the gap. The germline gives CDR1 SGHDT, CDR2 YYEEEE. The CDR3 DNA sequence: TGTGCCAGCAGCGGGTGGATCACAGATACGCAGTATTTT. It translates to CASSGWITDTQYF.

This clonotype was seen ten or more times. V is TRBV20-1 and J is TRBJ2-3, with D possibly called TRBD1 or TRBD2 (6 bases each). The CDR3 runs 16 residues. CDR1 is DFQATT and CDR2 is SNEGSKA in the germline V gene (reference sequence). V lost 0 bases and J lost 2, with 15 bases in between. This CDR3 is CSARDLYGGPTDTQYF. The CDR3 DNA follows: TGCAGTGCTAGAGATCTATACGGGGGCCCCACAGATACGCAGTATTTT.

This clonotype was observed many times. This chain connects TRBV7-9 to TRBJ2-1; 16 bases map to TRBD2. The V gene's germline CDR1 is SEHNR and CDR2 FQNEAQ (reference sequence). CDR3 length equals 18 residues. V was clipped by 5 bases and J by 7 bases; unmatched bases: 11. CDR3 sequence: CASSILGLAGGPENEQFF. The CDR3 bases are TGTGCCAGCAGCATATTGGGACTAGCGGGAGGGCCGGAGAATGAGCAGTTCTTC.

The table lists this clonotype with a few counts. The chain uses TRBV3-1 and TRBJ2-7; TRBD2 matches 13 bases. Germline CDR1 is LGHDT and CDR2 is YNNKEL (reference sequence). The V segment lost 0 bases and the J segment 2 bases; nucleotides outside the gene matches: 4. This CDR3 is 17 amino acids long. The CDR3 region has the DNA TGTGCCAGCAGCCAAGACATCACTAGCGGGGGGGCCTACGAGCAGTACTTC. Encoded protein: CASSQDITSGGAYEQYF.

This clonotype was seen repeatedly, ten times or more. V and J are TRBV6-5 and TRBJ2-3; unclear D gene. Between the trimmed V and J ends, which lost 6 bases and 2 bases, there was a span of 6 bases. Germline V gives CDR1 MNHEY, CDR2 SVGAGI. This CDR3 comprises 12 residues. The CDR3 loop is CASRGPTDTQYF. The CDR3 nucleotides read TGTGCCAGCAGGGGCCCCACAGATACGCAGTATTTT.

This clonotype was seen ten or more times. The chain employs TRBV30 and TRBJ2-3; D is ambiguous. This CDR3 has 11 residues. V gave up 0 bases and J gave up 6 bases, with 4 bases separating them. CDR1 is GTSNPN and CDR2 is SVGIG in the germline V gene (reference sequence). The CDR3 region has the DNA TGTGCCTGGAGTGTTTTGGATACGCAGTATTTT. Its protein product is CAWSVLDTQYF.

A single count supports this clonotype. A junction boundary mismatches the germline segment, possibly from a read error. The gene calls are TRBV11-2 and TRBJ2-5; 11 positions match TRBD2. Germline assignment: CDR1 SGHAT and CDR2 FQNNGV. The CDR3 extends over 15 amino acids. In DNA, the CDR3 is TGTGCCAGCAGCTTACTTCTAGCGGGAGGTGAGACCCGGTACTTC. Translating gives CASSLLLAGGETRYF. The full variable domain, completed using reference TRBV11-2 and TRBJ2-5, is EAGVAQSPRYKIIEKRQSVAFWCNPISGHATLYWYQQILGQGPKLLIQFQNNGVVDDSQLPKDRFSAERLKGVDSTLKIQPAKLEDSAVYLCASSLLLAGGETRYFGPGTRLLVL.

Regarding this clonotype: Possible read error: a much larger clone is one base away. V usage is TRBV4-3 and J usage is TRBJ2-1; D is perhaps TRBD2 (5 bases). The CDR3 contains 15 residues. Trimming left V 0 bases short and J 8 bases short, with 14 bases between. The germline V gene has CDR1 LGHNA and CDR2 YSLEER. CDR3 DNA: TGCGCCAGCAGCCAAGACCGGGGAGTTAGCTATGAGCAGTTCTTC. It encodes CASSQDRGVSYEQFF.

This chain connects TRBV29-1 to TRBJ1-2; 9 positions match TRBD1. Germline assignment: CDR1 SQVTM and CDR2 ANQGSEA. The CDR3 is 16 residues long. The junction had 9 bases not matched to a gene; V was cut back by 1 base and J by 3 bases. CDR3 region: CSVEAITGGGDYGYTF. The CDR3 coding sequence is TGCAGCGTTGAAGCCATCACAGGGGGCGGAGACTATGGCTACACCTTC.

This clonotype was found many times. V usage is TRBV5-1 and J usage is TRBJ2-3; 14 positions agree with TRBD2. CDR1 and CDR2 from the germline V gene are SGHRS and YFSETQ. CDR3 size: 15 residues. V lost 4 bases and J lost 5; bases outside the gene matches: 3. The CDR3 sequence is CASSPGLAGGDTQYF. CDR3 nucleotides: TGCGCCAGCAGCCCCGGACTAGCGGGAGGAGATACGCAGTATTTT.

This clonotype was seen repeatedly, ten times or more. This chain connects TRBV28 to TRBJ1-2, with a weak D call TRBD1 (6 bases). Germline loops: CDR1 MDHEN, CDR2 SYDVKM. V lost 4 bases and J 2 bases, leaving 8 bases between the germline ends. This CDR3 has 13 residues. CDR3 in amino acids: CASSYQGNYGYTF. In nucleotides, the CDR3 is TGTGCCAGCAGTTATCAGGGGAACTATGGCTACACCTTC.

This CDR3 is CASSHTRLAGGFGELFF. The CDR3 region has the DNA TGTGCCAGCAGCCATACCCGACTAGCGGGAGGTTTCGGGGAGCTGTTTTTT. The rearrangement joins TRBV3-1 to TRBJ2-2; 13 nucleotides line up with TRBD2. The germline CDR1 and CDR2 sequences are LGHDT and YNNKEL (reference sequence). The trim removed 3 bases at V and 7 bases at J, leaving 8 bases unmatched. The CDR3 spans 17 residues.